The 30 T cell receptor beta chains given below trace back to one sample, sequenced in a study of T-cell reconstitution after alpha-beta-depleted transplantation in children. A library of TCRbeta sequences, prepared with unique molecular identifiers, was generated. TCRdb recomputed calls from the PCR reads with MiXCR, one row per CDR3 protein. The sample yields hundreds of thousands of distinct CDR3 sequences, 9.9% seen once. The material sequenced was PBMCs from the stem cell graft donor, taken from the stem cell graft. These receptors were taken from a human donor who donated a stem cell graft to a child with SCID.

This clonotype was counted many times. V usage is TRBV10-3 and J usage is TRBJ1-1; the D gene is possibly TRBD1 (5 bases). Trimming took off 7 bases at V and 2 bases at J, with 20 bases between the two ends. This CDR3 region has 16 residues. From germline, CDR1 is ENHRY and CDR2 SYGVKD. DNA for the CDR3: TGTGCCATCACTCCCGAGAACAGGATAATTAACACTGAAGCTTTCTTT. Its protein is CAITPENRIINTEAFF.

With respect to this clonotype: This may stem from a read error, because a much larger clone lies one nucleotide away. The chain couples TRBV7-9 to TRBJ2-1, with a weak D call TRBD2 (6 bases). The CDR3 has 15 residues. Per germline, CDR1 SEHNR and CDR2 FQNEAQ (reference sequence). The CDR3 coding sequence is TGTGCCAGCAGCTCTTGGGGGGTCTCCTACAATGAGCTGTTCTTC. Translated, it gives CASSSWGVSYNELFF.

This clonotype showed up many times. The rearrangement links TRBV7-9 to TRBJ1-5; 10 nucleotides line up with TRBD1. The CDR3 runs to 14 residues. The J segment lost 6 bases and the V segment lost 3 bases, leaving 2 bases of the junction unmatched. Germline V lookup: CDR1 SEHNR, CDR2 FQNEAQ (reference sequence). CDR3 amino acids: CASSFGTGVQPQHF. For the CDR3, the DNA is TGTGCCAGCAGCTTCGGGACAGGGGTTCAGCCCCAGCATTTT.

V is TRBV18 and J is TRBJ2-6, with D maybe TRBD1 (6 bases). CDR3 length: 17 amino acids. The V gene lost 3 bases and the J gene lost 0 bases, with 12 bases spanning the gap. Germline V gene data show CDR1 as KGHSH and CDR2 as LQKENI. CDR3 sequence (DNA): TGTGCCAGCTCACCGGTACAGGGCAACTCTGGGGCCAACGTCCTGACTTTC. It codes for CASSPVQGNSGANVLTF.

The CDR3 sequence is CASMGPHEQYF. CDR3 bases: TGTGCCAGCATGGGTCCCCACGAGCAGTACTTC. This chain links TRBV27 with TRBJ2-7; the D is unclear. Germline lookup yields CDR1 MNHEY and CDR2 SMNVEV (reference sequence). V was pared by 7 bases and J by 5 bases, with 9 bases between. CDR3 length: 11 residues.

The gene calls are TRBV18 and TRBJ1-1; 8 bases fit TRBD1. With 3 bases clipped from V and 3 bases from J, the junction kept 6 bases outside the gene matches. The CDR3 runs 15 residues. Per germline, CDR1 KGHSH and CDR2 LQKENI. Here the CDR3 DNA reads TGTGCCAGCTCACCGACAGGGGCAAGCGACACTGAAGCTTTCTTT. This encodes CASSPTGASDTEAFF.

The chain carries TRBV5-1 and TRBJ1-2; D uncertain. Germline V gene sequence: CDR1 SGHRS, CDR2 YFSETQ. V was pared by 0 bases and J by 7 bases, with 10 bases between. The CDR3 runs to 13 residues. The CDR3 is CASSLESRLGYTF. The CDR3 DNA follows: TGCGCCAGCAGCTTGGAGTCTCGCCTTGGCTACACCTTC.

The chain is built from TRBV20-1 and TRBJ2-5; D is uncertain. This CDR3 contains 12 residues. Germline assignment: CDR1 DFQATT and CDR2 SNEGSKA (reference sequence). V gave up 4 bases and J gave up 0 bases, with 6 bases separating them. The CDR3: CSAMVYQETQYF. The CDR3 bases are TGCAGTGCTATGGTATACCAAGAGACCCAGTACTTC.

This clonotype came up a few times. The rearrangement links TRBV4-2 to TRBJ2-5; possibly TRBD1 for D (6 bases). The V end lost 0 bases, the J end lost 1 base, and 15 bases lay between the germline ends. Germline CDR1 LGHNA, CDR2 YNFKEQ. The CDR3 length is 17 residues. The CDR3 DNA sequence: TGTGCCAGCAGCCAAGATTTTAGGGGGTACCTCCAAGAGACCCAGTACTTC. It specifies CASSQDFRGYLQETQYF.

This chain links TRBV7-7 with TRBJ2-3, with 9 bases that match TRBD1. Germline CDR1 reads SSHAT; CDR2 reads FNYEAQ (reference sequence). V shed 1 base and J 2 bases; nucleotides not matched to a gene: 1. The CDR3 loop spans 15 amino acids. CDR3 sequence (DNA): TGTGCCAGCAGCTTAGGGACAGGGGTCACAGATACGCAGTATTTT. This sequence encodes CASSLGTGVTDTQYF.

This clonotype was counted only a few times. The chain employs TRBV29-1 and TRBJ2-3; TRBD2 matches at 13 bases. Germline V gives CDR1 SQVTM, CDR2 ANQGSEA. This CDR3 is 15 amino acids long. Trimming removed 4 bases from V and 1 base from J; junction bases left unmatched: 2. The CDR3 is CSVVTSGGRTDTQYF. As DNA, the CDR3 is TGCAGCGTTGTGACTAGCGGGGGGCGCACAGATACGCAGTATTTT.

This clonotype has only a few counts. The chain joins TRBV12-3 or TRBV12-4 to TRBJ2-7; D unresolved. Deletions cut 6 bases from V and 1 base from J, with 13 bases between. CDR3 length: 14 amino acids. CDR3 nucleotide sequence: TGTGCCAGCAGCCTTCAGGTTTCGTCCTACGAGCAGTACTTC. This sequence encodes CASSLQVSSYEQYF.

V and J are TRBV21-1 and TRBJ1-1. TRBV21-1 is annotated as a pseudogene. The CDR3 runs to 14 residues. DNA of the CDR3: TGTGCCAGCAGCAAAGGGGAGGGGGACACTGAAGCTTTCTTT. It encodes CASSKGEGDTEAFF.

This clonotype was detected a few times. CDR3 protein: CASRAQGPFYNEQFF. CDR3 DNA: TGTGCCAGCAGGGCACAGGGGCCGTTCTACAATGAGCAGTTCTTC. The V gene is TRBV12-3 or TRBV12-4, the J gene TRBJ2-1, with 7 positions matching TRBD1. The CDR3 spans 15 residues. V trimming: 6 bases; J trimming: 3 bases; junction bases outside the gene matches: 8.

This clonotype came up a few times. V gene TRBV5-6 combines with J gene TRBJ2-3; weak D call: TRBD1 (8 bases). The germline V gene has CDR1 SGHDT and CDR2 YYEEEE. Trimming pared 4 bases from V and 4 bases from J, leaving 16 bases between. The CDR3 runs to 15 residues. The CDR3 protein is CASSRQGRVADTQYF. For the CDR3, the DNA is TGTGCCAGCAGCAGACAGGGGAGGGTAGCAGATACGCAGTATTTT. Full variable domain (missing parts from reference TRBV5-6 and TRBJ2-3): DAGVTQSPTHLIKTRGQQVTLRCSPKSGHDTVSWYQQALGQGPQFIFQYYEEEERQRGNFPDRFSGHQFPNYSSELNVNALLLGDSALYLCASSRQGRVADTQYFGPGTRLTVL.

This clonotype was seen a handful of times. The chain recombines TRBV4-2 with TRBJ2-1; 9 nucleotides agree with TRBD1. Unmatched junction bases numbered 5, after V lost 0 bases and J lost 5 bases. The germline CDR1 and CDR2 sequences are LGHNA and YNFKEQ. CDR3 length: 16 amino acids. CDR3 DNA sequence: TGTGCCAGCAGCCAAGAGAAACAGGGGGCGAACAATGAGCAGTTCTTC. This translates into CASSQEKQGANNEQFF.

This clonotype was recorded a few times. The V gene is TRBV7-8, the J gene TRBJ2-2; 9 bases agree with TRBD1. The CDR3 has 17 amino acids. The germline V gene encodes CDR1 SGHVS and CDR2 FQNEAQ. Unmatched junction bases numbered 15, after V lost 6 bases and J lost 7 bases. CDR3 in DNA: TGTGCCAGCAGTTCAAAGCCGGGACAGGGTTCTGGCGGGGAGCTGTTTTTT. This encodes CASSSKPGQGSGGELFF.

This clonotype has a handful of counts. Here the CDR3 reads CASSQAAWSGSANTGELFF. CDR3 DNA: TGTGCCAGCAGCCAAGCAGCGTGGTCGGGCAGCGCGAACACCGGGGAGCTGTTTTTT. This chain connects TRBV14 to TRBJ2-2; D is uncertain. The CDR3 is made up of 19 amino acids. Trimming shortened V by 1 base and J by 0 bases, and 18 bases separated the two germline ends. In germline, CDR1 is SGHDN, CDR2 FVKESK.

This clonotype was detected ten times or more. The V call is TRBV20-1, the J call TRBJ2-5; D might be TRBD1 (7 bases). The CDR3 is made up of 13 amino acids. V was cut by 3 bases and J by 8 bases, with 16 bases left in between. Germline V gives CDR1 DFQATT, CDR2 SNEGSKA (reference sequence). The chain's CDR3 is CSARRDSRDTQYF. CDR3 nucleotide sequence: TGCAGTGCTAGGCGGGACAGCAGAGATACCCAGTACTTC.

The gene calls are TRBV29-1 and TRBJ2-3, with D unclear. The CDR3 is 12 amino acids. CDR1 and CDR2 (germline): SQVTM, ANQGSEA. V was shortened by 1 base and J by 6 bases, with 8 bases between the two germline ends. Here the CDR3 reads CSVEVLGDTQYF. CDR3 DNA sequence: TGCAGCGTTGAAGTTCTTGGGGATACGCAGTATTTT.

The chain employs TRBV12-3 or TRBV12-4 and TRBJ2-2; unclear D gene. The CDR3 is made up of 13 amino acids. V lost 5 bases, J lost 7 bases, and 11 bases lay in between. CDR3 in amino acids: CASSVSRFGELFF. CDR3 coding DNA: TGTGCCAGCAGTGTATCGAGATTCGGGGAGCTGTTTTTT.

The chain combines TRBV12-3 or TRBV12-4 with TRBJ1-2; TRBD1 is a possible D gene (5 bases). Trimming took off 9 bases at V and 9 bases at J, with 11 bases between the two ends. The CDR3 is made up of 10 amino acids. The DNA of the CDR3 is TGTGCCAGTGGGACCTCAAGCTACACCTTC. Amino acids: CASGTSSYTF.

This clonotype appeared many times. The rearrangement links TRBV29-1 to TRBJ1-2; D is ambiguous. In germline, CDR1 is SQVTM, CDR2 ANQGSEA. The CDR3 runs to 13 residues. V was clipped by 5 bases and J by 8 bases, with 18 bases between them. The CDR3 DNA sequence: TGCAGCGTTTCCCACGTGACGGGCGGGGGCTACACCTTC. Its protein is CSVSHVTGGGYTF. The complete variable domain, with remaining parts taken from reference TRBV29-1 and TRBJ1-2, reads SAVISQKPSRDICQRGTSLTIQCQVDSQVTMMFWYRQQPGQSLTLIATANQGSEATYESGFVIDKFPISRPNLTFSTLTVSNMSPEDSSIYLCSVSHVTGGGYTFGSGTRLTVV.

The genes are TRBV12-3 or TRBV12-4 and TRBJ1-5; weak D call: TRBD1 (6 bases). Trimming shortened V by 5 bases and J by 3 bases, and 14 bases separated the two germline ends. The CDR3 has 15 amino acids. The CDR3 sequence: CASSRGGVNNQPQHF. The CDR3 nucleotides read TGTGCCAGCAGTCGAGGGGGGGTGAACAATCAGCCCCAGCATTTT.

This clonotype showed up just a few times. The chain carries TRBV6-1 and TRBJ2-2, with D perhaps TRBD1 (6 bases). V dropped 4 bases and J dropped 3 bases, with 15 bases sitting between them. Germline V gives CDR1 MNHNS, CDR2 SASEGT. CDR3 length equals 16 residues. As DNA, the CDR3 is TGTGCCAGCAGTGGGGTCTGGGACACCTACACCGGGGAGCTGTTTTTT. Amino acid sequence: CASSGVWDTYTGELFF.

This chain links TRBV5-1 with TRBJ1-1; 8 nucleotides align to TRBD1. Germline values: CDR1 SGHRS, CDR2 YFSETQ. The CDR3 consists of 16 residues. With V trimmed by 3 bases and J by 2 bases, 9 bases remained unmatched. The CDR3 sequence is CASSSGQAFSNTEAFF. CDR3 sequence (DNA): TGCGCCAGCAGCTCGGGACAGGCCTTCTCTAACACTGAAGCTTTCTTT. Full variable domain (outside the CDR3, taken from reference TRBV5-1 and TRBJ1-1): KAGVTQTPRYLIKTRGQQVTLSCSPISGHRSVSWYQQTPGQGLQFLFEYFSETQRNKGNFPGRFSGRQFSNSRSEMNVSTLELGDSALYLCASSSGQAFSNTEAFFGQGTRLTVV.

This chain connects TRBV25-1 to TRBJ2-2; 7 positions agree with TRBD2. This CDR3 region has 13 residues. Trimming at V came to 2 bases and at J to 12 bases, leaving 6 bases not matched to a gene. Germline V gene lookup returns CDR1 MGHDK and CDR2 SYGVNS. The CDR3 protein is CASSEGAGGKLFF. The CDR3 bases are TGTGCCAGCAGTGAAGGGGCCGGGGGGAAGCTGTTTTTT.

The genes are TRBV6-1 and TRBJ2-7; TRBD1 agrees at 9 bases. The CDR3 contains 14 residues. The germline gives CDR1 MNHNS, CDR2 SASEGT. V lost 7 bases to trimming and J lost 4 bases; unmatched junction nucleotides: 8. CDR3 sequence reads: CASISGTGHYEQYF. CDR3 sequence (DNA): TGTGCCAGCATCTCCGGGACAGGGCATTACGAGCAGTACTTC.

CDR3 sequence (DNA): TGTGCCAGCAGCGCCCGGGACAGAGGGAAGACTTCACCCCTCCACTTT. This encodes CASSARDRGKTSPLHF. The chain couples TRBV13 to TRBJ1-6; 7 positions agree with TRBD1. CDR1 is PRHDT and CDR2 is FYEKMQ in the germline V gene (reference sequence). The CDR3 spans 16 residues. V gave up 5 bases and J gave up 9 bases; unmatched junction bases: 13.

This chain joins TRBV3-1 and TRBJ1-1; 8 bases match TRBD1. Per germline, CDR1 LGHDT and CDR2 YNNKEL (reference sequence). The CDR3 sequence is 14 residues long. V trimming: 3 bases; J trimming: 4 bases; junction bases outside the gene matches: 4. CDR3 coding DNA: TGTGCCAGCAGCCACCCGACAGGGGTCACTGAAGCTTTCTTT. It is translated as CASSHPTGVTEAFF.